This passage covers 26 T cell receptor beta chains from one sample sequenced in a study of blood T cell repertoires in COVID-19. Using immunoSEQ multiplex PCR, the repertoire was profiled, and TCRdb retains in-frame clones only, with some absent. Of roughly 190,000 clones in the sample, around 83% were seen once. Sequenced input: PBMCs or T cells enriched from blood (not recorded which). These receptors were taken from a woman aged 40 to 49 in a cohort exposed to, infected with or recovered from COVID-19 (not recorded which).

This clone was found a few times. The genes are TRBV10-2 and TRBJ2-7; a weak D match, TRBD2 (5 bases). Germline V gene sequence: CDR1 WSHSY, CDR2 SAAADI. The CDR3 totals 13 residues. Trimming took 0 bases from V and 5 from J, leaving 8 bases between them. CDR3 sequence (DNA): TGCGCCAGCAGTGAGTCCCCCGGGGACGAGCAGTACTTC. Its protein is CASSESPGDEQYF.

This chain connects TRBV13 to TRBJ1-2, with 8 bases aligning to TRBD1. Germline V gene lookup returns CDR1 PRHDT and CDR2 FYEKMQ (reference sequence). This CDR3 is built from 12 residues. Unmatched junction bases numbered 2, after V lost 6 bases and J lost 5 bases. The DNA for the CDR3 is TGTGCCAGCAGAGACAGGGGATATGGCTACACCTTC. Its protein is CASRDRGYGYTF.

The V gene is TRBV9, the J gene TRBJ1-6, with 9 bases identical to TRBD1. J gave up 10 bases and V 3 bases, and 5 bases lay outside the gene matches. The CDR3 has 14 amino acids. In germline, CDR1 is SGDLS, CDR2 YYNGEE. CDR3 sequence: CASSAGQGGSPLHF. The CDR3 DNA is TGTGCCAGCAGCGCGGGACAGGGAGGCTCACCCCTCCACTTT.

This clone was seen a handful of times. The V and J genes are TRBV7-9 and TRBJ2-3; 11 bases map to TRBD2. The CDR3 sequence is 16 residues long. With 4 bases clipped from V and 0 bases from J, the junction kept 3 bases outside the gene matches. Germline loops: CDR1 SEHNR, CDR2 FQNEAQ (reference sequence). The CDR3 nucleotides are TGTGCCAGCAGCTATTTAGCGGGGGGGAGCACAGATACGCAGTATTTT. It translates to CASSYLAGGSTDTQYF.

The J gene is TRBJ2-2, the V gene TRBV20-1; D uncertain. This CDR3 comprises 11 residues. Per germline, CDR1 DFQATT and CDR2 SNEGSKA (reference sequence). Trimming cost V 0 bases and J 9 bases, with 5 bases left between them. CDR3 residues: CSARDQRELFF. The CDR3 DNA is TGCAGTGCTAGAGATCAAAGGGAGCTGTTTTTT.

The V call is TRBV7-6, the J call TRBJ1-1, with D perhaps matching TRBD1 (5 bases). Germline V gene sequence: CDR1 SGHVS, CDR2 FNYEAQ. Trimming removed 5 bases from V and 4 bases from J, with 17 bases in between. This CDR3 contains 15 residues. In DNA form, the CDR3 reads TGTGCCAGCAGCCTCCGACAGATCCCGGCCACTGAAGCTTTCTTT. Protein sequence: CASSLRQIPATEAFF.

The chain recombines TRBV9 with TRBJ1-3; no definite D call. The V gene lost 7 bases and the J gene lost 2 bases, with 16 bases spanning the gap. Looked up from germline, CDR1 is SGDLS and CDR2 is YYNGEE. The CDR3 has 15 residues. The CDR3 region has the DNA TGTGCCAGCCATTCCGACAACAGTCCTGGAAACACCATATATTTT. Its protein product is CASHSDNSPGNTIYF.

The chain uses TRBV7-6 and TRBJ2-1; D might be TRBD1 (6 bases). V gave up 0 bases and J gave up 3 bases, with 15 bases separating them. The CDR3 spans 17 residues. CDR1 is SGHVS, CDR2 FNYEAQ, per germline. CDR3 coding DNA: TGTGCCAGCAGCTTAGCCCGAACAGGGATGGGCTACAATGAGCAGTTCTTC. Translated: CASSLARTGMGYNEQFF.

The V call is TRBV9, the J call TRBJ2-1, with D possibly matching TRBD2 (6 bases). Trimming shortened V by 0 bases and J by 6 bases, and 13 bases separated the two germline ends. The CDR3 extends over 15 amino acids. The germline CDR1 and CDR2 sequences are SGDLS and YYNGEE. The CDR3 DNA reads TGTGCCAGCAGCGTAGGAGGCGGGACTGGCAATGAGCAGTTCTTC. The encoded protein is CASSVGGGTGNEQFF.

The V call is TRBV7-9, the J call TRBJ2-7; 10 nucleotides match TRBD1. Losses at the gene ends were 5 bases for V and 5 bases for J; bases not matched to a gene: 12. CDR1 and CDR2 (germline): SEHNR, FQNEAQ (reference sequence). This CDR3 contains 16 residues. CDR3 protein: CASSPDPGTGVHEQYF. CDR3 nucleotide sequence: TGTGCCAGCAGCCCGGATCCCGGGACAGGGGTGCACGAGCAGTACTTC.

V and J are TRBV7-6 and TRBJ2-3; 7 positions agree with TRBD1. This CDR3 comprises 17 residues. V was pared by 5 bases and J by 2 bases, with 13 bases of the junction left unmatched. The V gene's germline CDR1 is SGHVS and CDR2 FNYEAQ. CDR3 sequence (DNA): TGTGCCAGCAGCCCCACCATGGGACAGAGGTCCACAGATACGCAGTATTTT. This codes for CASSPTMGQRSTDTQYF. The full variable domain, its missing parts supplied by reference TRBV7-6 and TRBJ2-3, is GAGVSQSPRYKVTKRGQDVALRCDPISGHVSLYWYRQALGQGPEFLTYFNYEAQQDKSGLPNDRFSAERPEGSISTLTIQRTEQRDSAMYRCASSPTMGQRSTDTQYFGPGTRLTVL.

The chain is built from TRBV7-2 and TRBJ2-7; a possible D gene is TRBD2 (6 bases). Germline V lookup: CDR1 SGHTA, CDR2 FQGNSA. This CDR3 region has 14 residues. The V end lost 1 base, the J end lost 6 bases, and 13 bases lay between the germline ends. CDR3 nucleotides: TGTGCCAGCAGCTTAGTTACACTAGCTGGCGAGCAGTACTTC. Translation: CASSLVTLAGEQYF.

This clone has just one count. This rearrangement joins TRBV28 to TRBJ1-5; a possible D gene is TRBD1 (6 bases). The germline CDR1 and CDR2 sequences are MDHEN and SYDVKM. CDR3 length equals 14 residues. V was shortened by 6 bases and J by 1 base, with 10 bases between the two germline ends. The CDR3 nucleotides are TGTGCCAGCAGGTACAGGGTCAGCAATCAGCCCCAGCATTTT. This gives the protein CASRYRVSNQPQHF.

The gene calls are TRBV6-5 and TRBJ1-1; 12 bases match TRBD1. The CDR3 covers 15 residues. The germline CDR1 and CDR2 sequences are MNHEY and SVGAGI. V was clipped by 8 bases and J by 5 bases; unmatched bases: 9. CDR3 in DNA: TGTGCCAGCGGGGGACAGGGGGCGCTTAATACTGAAGCTTTCTTT. This encodes CASGGQGALNTEAFF.

This chain connects TRBV10-2 to TRBJ1-2, with 7 bases identical to TRBD1. Per the germline V gene, CDR1 is WSHSY and CDR2 is SAAADI. Trimming removed 7 bases from V and 0 bases from J; junction bases left unmatched: 11. The CDR3 covers 16 residues. The CDR3 reads CASKGTDSPSNYGYTF. Written as DNA, the CDR3 is TGCGCCAGCAAAGGGACAGACTCTCCATCTAACTATGGCTACACCTTC.

Only a few counts were recorded for this clone. This chain uses TRBV4-3 with TRBJ2-6; unclear D gene. V was clipped by 3 bases and J by 0 bases, with 9 bases between them. The CDR3 runs to 16 residues. In germline, CDR1 is LGHNA, CDR2 YSLEER. Here the CDR3 reads CASSHGATSGANVLTF. The CDR3 DNA reads as TGCGCCAGCAGCCATGGAGCTACCTCTGGGGCCAACGTCCTGACTTTC.

The chain uses TRBV7-2 and TRBJ2-1; 7 bases line up with TRBD1. The germline gives CDR1 SGHTA, CDR2 FQGNSA. This CDR3 has 14 amino acids. With V trimmed by 5 bases and J by 5 bases, 6 bases remained unmatched. The CDR3 coding sequence is TGTGCCAGCAGCATCCGGGACAGAAACAATGAGCAGTTCTTC. It translates to CASSIRDRNNEQFF. Complete variable domain (other parts from reference TRBV7-2 and TRBJ2-1): GAGVSQSPSNKVTEKGKDVELRCDPISGHTALYWYRQSLGQGLEFLIYFQGNSAPDKSGLPSDRFSAERTGGSVSTLTIQRTQQEDSAVYLCASSIRDRNNEQFFGPGTRLTVL.

CDR3 sequence: CASSKWGQGSAEAFF. The DNA of the CDR3 is TGTGCCAGCAGCAAGTGGGGACAAGGGTCCGCTGAAGCTTTCTTT. The chain links TRBV7-9 to TRBJ1-1, with D perhaps TRBD1 (6 bases). The CDR3 length is 15 residues. V dropped 5 bases and J dropped 6 bases, with 19 bases sitting between them. From germline, CDR1 is SEHNR and CDR2 FQNEAQ (reference sequence).

The chain is built from TRBV18 and TRBJ2-1, with D uncertain. CDR3 length: 16 residues. Germline V CDR1 and CDR2: KGHSH, LQKENI. V dropped 5 bases and J dropped 7 bases, with 21 bases sitting between them. In nucleotides, the CDR3 is TGTGCCAGCTCATTTAATGTGGTGGCCTTAACGAATGAGCAGTTCTTC. Residues: CASSFNVVALTNEQFF.

The chain uses TRBV10-3 and TRBJ2-1, with 9 bases matching TRBD1. V gave up 5 bases and J gave up 9 bases; unmatched junction bases: 11. The CDR3 runs to 15 residues. CDR1 and CDR2 (germline): ENHRY, SYGVKD. This chain's CDR3 is CAISLRDRATIEQFF. In DNA form, the CDR3 reads TGTGCCATCAGTCTCCGGGACAGGGCGACCATTGAGCAGTTCTTC.

The chain combines TRBV14 with TRBJ2-2, with a possible D match to TRBD1 (5 bases). The V and J ends lost 4 bases and 4 bases respectively, with 10 bases between them. CDR3 size: 14 residues. Per the germline V gene, CDR1 is SGHDN and CDR2 is FVKESK. The CDR3 is CASSPTASTGELFF. DNA for the CDR3: TGTGCCAGCAGCCCGACAGCTAGCACCGGGGAGCTGTTTTTT. Full variable domain (missing parts from reference TRBV14 and TRBJ2-2): EAGVTQFPSHSVIEKGQTVTLRCDPISGHDNLYWYRRVMGKEIKFLLHFVKESKQDESGMPNNRFLAERTGGTYSTLKVQPAELEDSGVYFCASSPTASTGELFFGEGSRLTVL.

This chain uses TRBV28 with TRBJ2-3; possible D gene TRBD2, 6 bases. Germline CDR1 reads MDHEN; CDR2 reads SYDVKM. The V end lost 2 bases, the J end lost 0 bases, and 12 bases lay between the germline ends. CDR3 length equals 16 residues. The CDR3 reads CASSLVVGGSTDTQYF. The CDR3 coding sequence is TGTGCCAGCAGTTTAGTTGTGGGGGGTAGCACAGATACGCAGTATTTT.

This chain uses TRBV5-5 with TRBJ2-7, with TRBD2 matching over 14 bases. The germline V gene has CDR1 SGHKS and CDR2 YYEKEE (reference sequence). The CDR3 runs to 17 residues. J gave up 3 bases and V 4 bases, and 9 bases lay outside the gene matches. CDR3 nucleotides: TGTGCCAGCAGCCCGGGGACTAGCGGGAGAGACCTCTACGAGCAGTACTTC. It specifies CASSPGTSGRDLYEQYF. The full variable domain, in which reference TRBV5-5 and TRBJ2-7 provide the parts outside the CDR3, is DAGVTQSPTHLIKTRGQQVTLRCSPISGHKSVSWYQQVLGQGPQFIFQYYEKEERGRGNFPDRFSARQFPNYSSELNVNALLLGDSALYLCASSPGTSGRDLYEQYFGPGTRLTVT.

V is TRBV28 and J is TRBJ2-5; TRBD1 matches 7 bases. The CDR3 extends over 14 amino acids. The germline V gene has CDR1 MDHEN and CDR2 SYDVKM. V lost 6 bases and J lost 5; bases outside the gene matches: 9. CDR3 nucleotide sequence: TGTGCCAGCAGCCAACAGGGGCCTCTGGAGACCCAGTACTTC. Translated, it gives CASSQQGPLETQYF. The variable domain in full, completed from reference TRBV28 and TRBJ2-5, reads DVKVTQSSRYLVKRTGEKVFLECVQDMDHENMFWYRQDPGLGLRLIYFSYDVKMKEKGDIPEGYSVSREKKERFSLILESASTNQTSMYLCASSQQGPLETQYFGPGTRLLVL.

This clone was seen a handful of times. The chain couples TRBV11-3 to TRBJ2-1; TRBD2 matches 12 bases. V was clipped by 8 bases and J by 9 bases; unmatched bases: 5. CDR3 size: 13 residues. CDR1 is SGHNT and CDR2 is YENEEA in the germline V gene. CDR3 DNA: TGTGCCAGCGCTAGCGGGAGGGCCGGTGAGCAGTTCTTC. Translated: CASASGRAGEQFF. Drawing the rest from reference TRBV11-3 and TRBJ2-1, the complete variable domain is EAGVVQSPRYKIIEKKQPVAFWCNPISGHNTLYWYLQNLGQGPELLIRYENEEAVDDSQLPKDRFSAERLKGVDSTLKIQPAELGDSAVYLCASASGRAGEQFFGPGTRLTVL.

V gene TRBV7-9 combines with J gene TRBJ2-1; weak D call: TRBD1 (8 bases). CDR1 is SEHNR and CDR2 is FQNEAQ in the germline V gene (reference sequence). Deletions cut 11 bases from V and 7 bases from J, with 24 bases between. CDR3 length: 15 amino acids. CDR3 sequence: CAAGGSLAMRNEQFF. CDR3 nucleotide sequence: TGTGCCGCAGGGGGCTCACTAGCGATGAGGAATGAGCAGTTCTTC.